This TCR beta chain was retrieved from a study of early T cells in non-severe SARS-CoV-2 infection. MiXCR, applied by TCRdb to the 5' RACE reads, yields one record per CDR3 protein. The data contain about 85,000 distinct CDR3 sequences, approximately 14% of them singletons. This CDR3 comprises 16 residues. The V gene lost 5 bases and the J gene lost 4 bases, with 20 bases spanning the gap. A few counts support this clonotype. The sequencing sample was made of whole blood. This TCR derives from an adult who was a healthcare worker with PCR-confirmed SARS-CoV-2 infection or an uninfected control (not recorded which). The chain couples TRBV12-3 or TRBV12-4 to TRBJ1-2; TRBD1 is a possible D gene (6 bases). This CDR3 is CASSPTTQGLRYGYTF. The CDR3 bases are TGTGCCAGCAGTCCTACCACACAGGGTCTACGCTATGGCTACACCTTC.